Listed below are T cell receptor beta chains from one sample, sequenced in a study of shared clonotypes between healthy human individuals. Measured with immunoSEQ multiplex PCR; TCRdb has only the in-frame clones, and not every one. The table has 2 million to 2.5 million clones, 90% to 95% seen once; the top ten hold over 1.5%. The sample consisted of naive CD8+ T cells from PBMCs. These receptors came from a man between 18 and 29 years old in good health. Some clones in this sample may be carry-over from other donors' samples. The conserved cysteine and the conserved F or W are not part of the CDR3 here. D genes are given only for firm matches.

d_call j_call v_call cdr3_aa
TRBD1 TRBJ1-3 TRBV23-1 APGTGGNTIY
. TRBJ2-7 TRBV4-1 ASSQVLRGAGGFHEQY
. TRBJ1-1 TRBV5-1 ASSFVGAAEAF
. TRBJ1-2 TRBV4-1 ASSQDLGTYGYT
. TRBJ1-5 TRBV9 ASSPGLSNQPQH
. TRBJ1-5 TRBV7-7 VMWGAHQPQH
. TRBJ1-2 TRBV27 ASSFLGQYGYT
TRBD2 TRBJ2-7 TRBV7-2 ASSPRGLAGGLPAYEQY
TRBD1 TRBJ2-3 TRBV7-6 ASSTDRGTLSDTQY
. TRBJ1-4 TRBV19 ASSIGQPLNVNEKLF
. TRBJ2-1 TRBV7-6 ASSLRLTYRLSLGNEQF
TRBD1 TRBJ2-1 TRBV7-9 ASSLQTGYNEQF
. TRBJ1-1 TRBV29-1 SVEDRQPLHLNTEAF
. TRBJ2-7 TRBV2 ASRGVGTYEQY
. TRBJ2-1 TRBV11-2 ASSLAGQGTYNEQF
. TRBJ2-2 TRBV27 ASTQNQVPTGELF
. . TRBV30 AWTVPPGGSPYEQY
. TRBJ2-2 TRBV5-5 ASSPHTSGELF
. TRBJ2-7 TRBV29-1 SVEGRGRDYEQY
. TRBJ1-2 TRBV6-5 ASNPDGEPYGYT